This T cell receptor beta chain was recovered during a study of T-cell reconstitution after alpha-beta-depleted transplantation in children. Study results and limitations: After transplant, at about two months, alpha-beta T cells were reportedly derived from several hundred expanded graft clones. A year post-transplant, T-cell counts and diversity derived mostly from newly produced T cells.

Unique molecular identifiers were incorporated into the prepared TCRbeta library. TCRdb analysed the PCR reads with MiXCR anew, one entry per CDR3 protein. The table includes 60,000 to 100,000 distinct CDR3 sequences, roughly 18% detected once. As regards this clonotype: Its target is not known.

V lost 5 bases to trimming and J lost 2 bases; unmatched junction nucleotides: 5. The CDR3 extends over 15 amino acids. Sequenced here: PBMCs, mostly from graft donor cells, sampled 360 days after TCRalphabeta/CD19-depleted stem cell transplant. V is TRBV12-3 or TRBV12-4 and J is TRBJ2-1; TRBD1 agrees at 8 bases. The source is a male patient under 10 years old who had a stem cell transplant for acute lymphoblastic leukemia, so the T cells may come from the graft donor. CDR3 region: CASSQGQGTYNEQFF. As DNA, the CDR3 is TGTGCCAGCAGTCAAGGACAGGGCACCTACAATGAGCAGTTCTTC.